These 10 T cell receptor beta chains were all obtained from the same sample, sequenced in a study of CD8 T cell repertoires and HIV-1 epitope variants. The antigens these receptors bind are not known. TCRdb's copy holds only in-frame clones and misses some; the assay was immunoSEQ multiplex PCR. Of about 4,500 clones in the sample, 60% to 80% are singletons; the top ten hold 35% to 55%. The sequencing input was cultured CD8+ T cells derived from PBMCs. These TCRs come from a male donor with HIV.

The CDR3 DNA is TGTGCCAGCAGTTCGTGGGGATCCTACAATGAGCAGTTCTTC. Translation: CASSSWGSYNEQFF. The J gene is TRBJ2-1, the V gene TRBV28, with D hard to call. The germline V gene has CDR1 MDHEN and CDR2 SYDVKM. The CDR3 spans 14 residues. Trimming stripped 4 bases from V and 1 base from J, with 8 bases between.

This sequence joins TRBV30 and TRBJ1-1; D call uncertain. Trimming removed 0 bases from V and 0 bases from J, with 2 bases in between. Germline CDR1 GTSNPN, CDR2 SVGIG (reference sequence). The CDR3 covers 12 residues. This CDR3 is CAWSVMNTEAFF. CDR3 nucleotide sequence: TGTGCCTGGAGTGTAATGAACACTGAAGCTTTCTTT.

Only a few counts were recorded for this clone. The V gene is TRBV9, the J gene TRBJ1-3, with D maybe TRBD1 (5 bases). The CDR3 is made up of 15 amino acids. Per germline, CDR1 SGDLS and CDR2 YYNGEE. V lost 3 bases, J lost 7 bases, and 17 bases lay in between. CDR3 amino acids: CASSARDALRNTIYF. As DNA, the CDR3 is TGTGCCAGCAGCGCCCGGGACGCTCTGAGGAACACCATATATTTT.

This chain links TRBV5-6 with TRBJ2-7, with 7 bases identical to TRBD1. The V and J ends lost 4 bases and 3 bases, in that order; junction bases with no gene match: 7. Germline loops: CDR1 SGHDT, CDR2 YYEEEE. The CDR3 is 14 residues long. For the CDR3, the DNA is TGTGCCAGCAGCCCTGCCGGGACAGTCTACGAGCAGTACTTC. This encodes CASSPAGTVYEQYF.

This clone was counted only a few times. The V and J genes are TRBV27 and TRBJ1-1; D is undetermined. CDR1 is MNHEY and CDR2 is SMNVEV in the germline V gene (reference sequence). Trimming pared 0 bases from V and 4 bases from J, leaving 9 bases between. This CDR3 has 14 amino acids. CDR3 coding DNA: TGTGCCAGCAGTTTATCCGGTGTCGCCACTGAAGCTTTCTTT. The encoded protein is CASSLSGVATEAFF.

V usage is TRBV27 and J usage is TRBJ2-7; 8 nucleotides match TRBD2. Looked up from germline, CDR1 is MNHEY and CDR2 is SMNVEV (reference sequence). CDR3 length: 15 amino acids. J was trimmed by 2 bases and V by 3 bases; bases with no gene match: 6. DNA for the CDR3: TGTGCCAGCAGTTTCTTGGCGGGAGGAGCCTACGAGCAGTACTTC. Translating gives CASSFLAGGAYEQYF.

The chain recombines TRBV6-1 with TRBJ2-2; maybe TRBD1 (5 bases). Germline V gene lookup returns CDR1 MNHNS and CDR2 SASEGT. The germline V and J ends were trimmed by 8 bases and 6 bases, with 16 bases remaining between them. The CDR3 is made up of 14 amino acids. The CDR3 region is CASFSGALSGELFF. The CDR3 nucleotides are TGTGCCAGCTTTAGTGGGGCTCTCTCCGGGGAGCTGTTTTTT.

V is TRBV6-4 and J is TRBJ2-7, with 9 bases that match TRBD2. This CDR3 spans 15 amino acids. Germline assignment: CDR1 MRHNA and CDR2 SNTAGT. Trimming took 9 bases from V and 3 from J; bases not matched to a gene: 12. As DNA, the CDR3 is TGTGCCAGTTTCCGACCGGGACTAGCCGTCTACGAGCAGTACTTC. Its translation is CASFRPGLAVYEQYF.

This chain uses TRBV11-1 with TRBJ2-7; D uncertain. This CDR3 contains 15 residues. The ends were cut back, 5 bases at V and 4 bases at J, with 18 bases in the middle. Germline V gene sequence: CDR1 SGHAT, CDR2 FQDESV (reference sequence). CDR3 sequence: CASSPNPGRAYEQYF. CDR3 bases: TGTGCCAGCAGCCCTAACCCTGGGCGAGCTTACGAGCAGTACTTC.

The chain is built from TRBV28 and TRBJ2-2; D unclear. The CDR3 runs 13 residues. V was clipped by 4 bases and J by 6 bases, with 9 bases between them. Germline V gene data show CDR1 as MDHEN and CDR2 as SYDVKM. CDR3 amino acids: CASSSLGAGELFF. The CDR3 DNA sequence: TGTGCCAGCAGTTCTCTGGGCGCCGGGGAGCTGTTTTTT.